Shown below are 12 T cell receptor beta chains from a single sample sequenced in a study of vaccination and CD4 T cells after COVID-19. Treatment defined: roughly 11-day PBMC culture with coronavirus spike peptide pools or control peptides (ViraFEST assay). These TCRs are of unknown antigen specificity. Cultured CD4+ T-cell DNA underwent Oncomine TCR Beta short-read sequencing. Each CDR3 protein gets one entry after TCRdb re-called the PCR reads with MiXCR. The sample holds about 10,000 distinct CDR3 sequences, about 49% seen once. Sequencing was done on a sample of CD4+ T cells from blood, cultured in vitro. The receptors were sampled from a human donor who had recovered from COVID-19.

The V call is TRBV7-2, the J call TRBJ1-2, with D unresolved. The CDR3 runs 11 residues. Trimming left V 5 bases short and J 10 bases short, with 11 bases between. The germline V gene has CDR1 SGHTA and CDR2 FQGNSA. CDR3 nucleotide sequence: TGTGCCAGCAGCCCCGACGGCGTCTACACCTTC. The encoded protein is CASSPDGVYTF.

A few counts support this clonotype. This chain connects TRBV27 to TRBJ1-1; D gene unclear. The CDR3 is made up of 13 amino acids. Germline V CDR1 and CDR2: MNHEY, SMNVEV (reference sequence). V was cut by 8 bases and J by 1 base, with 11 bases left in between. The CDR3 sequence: CASANRRNTEAFF. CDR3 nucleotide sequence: TGTGCCAGCGCTAACCGGAGGAACACTGAAGCTTTCTTT.

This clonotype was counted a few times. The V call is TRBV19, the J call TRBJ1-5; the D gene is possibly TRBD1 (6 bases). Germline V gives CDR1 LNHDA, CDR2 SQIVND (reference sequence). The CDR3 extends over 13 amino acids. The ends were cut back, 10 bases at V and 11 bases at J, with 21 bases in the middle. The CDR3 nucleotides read TGTGCCACCAGGCGGGGGGGCTCCCAGGCCCAGCATTTT. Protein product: CATRRGGSQAQHF.

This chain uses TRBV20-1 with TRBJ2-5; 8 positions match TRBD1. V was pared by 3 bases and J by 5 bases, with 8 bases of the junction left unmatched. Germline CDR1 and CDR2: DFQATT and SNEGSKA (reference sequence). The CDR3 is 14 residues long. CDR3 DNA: TGCAGTGCTAGTCCCCAGGGGGCGTGGGAGACCCAGTACTTC. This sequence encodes CSASPQGAWETQYF.

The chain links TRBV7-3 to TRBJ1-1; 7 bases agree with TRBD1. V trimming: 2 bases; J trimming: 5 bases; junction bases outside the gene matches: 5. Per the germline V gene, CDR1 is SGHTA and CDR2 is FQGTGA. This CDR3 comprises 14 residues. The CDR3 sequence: CASSLSKGATEAFF. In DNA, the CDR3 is TGTGCCAGCAGCTTATCCAAGGGGGCGACTGAAGCTTTCTTT.

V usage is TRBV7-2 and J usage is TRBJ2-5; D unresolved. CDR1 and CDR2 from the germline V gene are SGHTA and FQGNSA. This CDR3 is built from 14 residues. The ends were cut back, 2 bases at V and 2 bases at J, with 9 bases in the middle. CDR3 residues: CASSLRVRQETQYF. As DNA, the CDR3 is TGTGCCAGCAGCTTAAGGGTACGGCAAGAGACCCAGTACTTC.

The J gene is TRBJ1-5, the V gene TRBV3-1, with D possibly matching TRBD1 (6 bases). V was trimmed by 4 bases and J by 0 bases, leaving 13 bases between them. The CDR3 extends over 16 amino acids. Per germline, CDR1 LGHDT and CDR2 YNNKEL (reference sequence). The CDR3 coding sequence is TGTGCCAGCAGCCCCGGGACACCTTATAGCAATCAGCCCCAGCATTTT. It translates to CASSPGTPYSNQPQHF.

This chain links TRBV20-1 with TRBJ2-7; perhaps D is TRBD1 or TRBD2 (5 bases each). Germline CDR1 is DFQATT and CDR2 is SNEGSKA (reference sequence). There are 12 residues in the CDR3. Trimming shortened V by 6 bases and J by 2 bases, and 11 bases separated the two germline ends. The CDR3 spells CSAGTSPYEQYF. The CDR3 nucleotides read TGCAGTGCCGGGACCTCCCCCTACGAGCAGTACTTC.

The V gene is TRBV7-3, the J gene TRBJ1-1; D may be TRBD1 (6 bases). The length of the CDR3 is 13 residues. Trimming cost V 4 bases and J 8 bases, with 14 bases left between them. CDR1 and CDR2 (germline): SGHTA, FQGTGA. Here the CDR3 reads CASSSTIDREAFF. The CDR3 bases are TGTGCCAGCAGCTCCACCATAGACAGGGAAGCTTTCTTT.

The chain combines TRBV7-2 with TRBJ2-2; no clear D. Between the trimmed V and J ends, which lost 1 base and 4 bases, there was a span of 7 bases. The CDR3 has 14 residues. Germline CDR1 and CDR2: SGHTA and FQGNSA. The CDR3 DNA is TGTGCCAGCAGCTTAGAGGCTAGCACCGGGGAGCTGTTTTTT. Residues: CASSLEASTGELFF.

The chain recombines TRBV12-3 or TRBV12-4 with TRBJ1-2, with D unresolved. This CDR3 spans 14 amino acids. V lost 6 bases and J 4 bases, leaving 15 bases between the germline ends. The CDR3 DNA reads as TGTGCCAGCAGCAATTCGGACGGTAGCTATGGCTACACCTTC. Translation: CASSNSDGSYGYTF.

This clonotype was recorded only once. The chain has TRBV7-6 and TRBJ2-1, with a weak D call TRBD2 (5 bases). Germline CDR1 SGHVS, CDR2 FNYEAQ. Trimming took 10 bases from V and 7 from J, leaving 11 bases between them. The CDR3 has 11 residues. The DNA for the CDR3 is TGTGCCACACTACGGGGAAATGAGCAGTTCTTC. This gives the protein CATLRGNEQFF.